Included here is one T cell receptor (beta chain) sequence, with context. It has no known antigen specificity. Measured from the cysteine to the phenylalanine, the CDR3 is 17 residues long. Only the protein sequence is given. As encoded in the germline V gene, CDR1 is SGHRS while CDR2 is YFSETQ. This entry belongs to a study of T cells expressing NK-cell markers (dated by TCRdb to 2019 to 2021). Regarding the research as a whole: Seven or eight donors provided sorted CD3+CD56+NKG2C+, CD3+CD56+NKG2C- and CD3+CD56-NKG2C+ T-cell subsets, whose TCR beta-chain repertoires were profiled. Of the eight sequenced donors, seven were found to be HCMV-seropositive and one was found to be HCMV-seronegative. All eight donors whose samples were sequenced were randomly selected healthy volunteers, three of them men and five women. Illumina HiSeq 2000/2500, MiSeq or NextSeq was used to sequence libraries as 2 x 150 bp reads. Study-wide conclusions, independent of this receptor: In six donors, the dominant CD3+CD56+NKG2C+ clonotypes were among the top 10 CD8+ clonotypes and accounted for roughly 1.0-8% of CD8+ T cells. Those dominant clonotypes were again the most abundant among CD3+CD56-NKG2C+ cells in four donors, at about 25-60.1%. Whether the expanded NKG2C-expressing T cell clones were specific for HCMV antigens remained unclear.

The sample was run on an Illumina HiSeq 2000. TCR beta cDNA libraries were prepared using 5'RACE template switching, which introduced a universal primer site and unique molecular identifiers. Synthesis of cDNA was primed from the TCR beta constant segment and was followed by two consecutive PCR amplification steps. Per the source publication's procedure: MIGEC handled demultiplexing of the reads and grouping by UMI, while MiTCR was used to assemble and quantify clonotypes. To remove erroneous sequences, TCR cDNA sequences were retained only when supported by two or more reads. The tcR package was used for downstream repertoire analysis, with clonotypes matched between fractions based on CDR3 nucleotide sequence plus V segment. Antigen specificity was annotated against VDJdb with VDJmatch, allowing one amino acid substitution in CDR3. TCRdb reprocessed the reads; each CDR3 protein sequence makes one entry, and DNA is unavailable. The V and J calls were not made by the authors but by TCRdb's processing. The sample has approximately 550,000 distinct CDR3 sequences on record. The top ten constitute 3% to 4.5% of the sample.

To determine HCMV serostatus, a commercial ELISA kit was used to detect HCMV-specific IgG in serum. Ficoll density gradient centrifugation was used to isolate peripheral blood mononuclear cells from blood. The V and J segments used are TRBV5-1 and TRBJ2-5; TCRdb's D call of TRBD2 is untestable without DNA. Input material: blood T cells: a sorted CD56 or NKG2C T cell subset, CD4+ or CD8+ T cells, or bulk PBMC T cells (not recorded which). This receptor was taken from a man in his late teens or twenties in good health. Donor details come from another sample of the same person, matched by shared clones. CDR3 reads: CASSRLGLAGGPETQYF.